The entry below describes one T cell receptor beta chain. Its antigen is still unknown. The data derive from a study of identifying expanded T cells in peripheral blood. Points from the study as a whole: Across healthy donors, higher total template counts meant significantly greater approximately two-week count variance. Over approximately two and four weeks, about 15 and 19 clones changed, versus approximately 1.2 between replicates.

Produced via immunoSEQ multiplex PCR; TCRdb's table is partial and in-frame only. The sample has 75,000 to 95,000 clones, 70% to 90% seen once. Collection occurred without any documented infections or immune events in donors. Germline V gene data show CDR1 as SNHLY and CDR2 as FYNNEI. The CDR3 contains 12 residues. Trimming left V 5 bases short and J 8 bases short, with 12 bases between. This clonotype was obtained from a person between 18 and 75 years old in good health. The chain employs TRBV2 and TRBJ1-1; D not resolved. The sample taken for sequencing was blood. The CDR3 is CASSSSRPEAFF. For the CDR3, the DNA is TGTGCCAGCAGTTCGTCCCGACCCGAAGCTTTCTTT.